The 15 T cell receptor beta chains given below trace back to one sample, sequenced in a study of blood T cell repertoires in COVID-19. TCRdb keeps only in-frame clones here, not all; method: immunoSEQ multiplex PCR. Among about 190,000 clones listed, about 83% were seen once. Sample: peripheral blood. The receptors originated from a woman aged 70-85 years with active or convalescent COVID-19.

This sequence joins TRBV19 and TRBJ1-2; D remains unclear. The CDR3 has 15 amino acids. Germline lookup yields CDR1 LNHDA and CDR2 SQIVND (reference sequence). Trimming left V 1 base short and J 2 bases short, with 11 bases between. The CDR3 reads CASSIAGSRNYGYTF. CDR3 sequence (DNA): TGTGCCAGTAGTATAGCAGGCAGTCGAAACTATGGCTACACCTTC.

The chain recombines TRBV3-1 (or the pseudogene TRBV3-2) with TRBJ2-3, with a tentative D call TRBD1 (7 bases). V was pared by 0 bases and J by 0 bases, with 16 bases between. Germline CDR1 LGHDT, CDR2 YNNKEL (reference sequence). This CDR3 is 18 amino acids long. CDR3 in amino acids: CASSQDPPGGTSTDTQYF. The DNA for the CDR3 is TGTGCCAGCAGCCAAGACCCTCCAGGGGGGACTAGCACAGATACGCAGTATTTT.

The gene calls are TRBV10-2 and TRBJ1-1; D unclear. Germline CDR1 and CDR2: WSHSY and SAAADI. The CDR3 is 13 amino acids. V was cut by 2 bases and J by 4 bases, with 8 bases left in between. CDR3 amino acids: CASSELSGTEAFF. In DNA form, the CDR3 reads TGCGCCAGCAGTGAGCTTTCAGGCACTGAAGCTTTCTTT.

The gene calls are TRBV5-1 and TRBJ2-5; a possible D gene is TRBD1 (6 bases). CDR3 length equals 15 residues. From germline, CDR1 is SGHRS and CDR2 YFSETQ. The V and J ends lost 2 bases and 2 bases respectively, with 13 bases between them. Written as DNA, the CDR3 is TGCGCCAGCAGCTTTGGGGGCGGGTGGCAAGAGACCCAGTACTTC. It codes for CASSFGGGWQETQYF.

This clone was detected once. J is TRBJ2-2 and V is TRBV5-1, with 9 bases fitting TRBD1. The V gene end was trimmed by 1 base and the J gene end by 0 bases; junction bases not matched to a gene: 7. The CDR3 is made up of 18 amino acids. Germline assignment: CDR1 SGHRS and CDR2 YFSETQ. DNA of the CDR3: TGCGCCAGCAGCTTGTCGGGACAGGGAAGGGCGAACACCGGGGAGCTGTTTTTT. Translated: CASSLSGQGRANTGELFF.

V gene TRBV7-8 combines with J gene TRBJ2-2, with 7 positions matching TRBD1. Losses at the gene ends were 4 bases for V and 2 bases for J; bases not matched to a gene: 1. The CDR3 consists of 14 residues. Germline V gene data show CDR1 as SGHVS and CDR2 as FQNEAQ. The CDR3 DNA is TGTGCCAGCAGCTGGGACAGAAACACCGGGGAGCTGTTTTTT. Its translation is CASSWDRNTGELFF.

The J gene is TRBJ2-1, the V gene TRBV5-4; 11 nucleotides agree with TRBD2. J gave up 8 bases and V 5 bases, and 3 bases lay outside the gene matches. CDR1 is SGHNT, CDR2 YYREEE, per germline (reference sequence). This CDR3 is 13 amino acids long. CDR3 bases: TGTGCCAGCAGGCTAGCGGGAGGAGATGAGCAGTTCTTC. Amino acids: CASRLAGGDEQFF.

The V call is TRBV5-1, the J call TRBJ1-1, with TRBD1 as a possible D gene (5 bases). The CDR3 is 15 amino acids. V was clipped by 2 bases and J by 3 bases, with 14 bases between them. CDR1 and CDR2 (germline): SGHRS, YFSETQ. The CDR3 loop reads CASSFTGRVDTEAFF. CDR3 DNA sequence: TGCGCCAGCAGCTTTACAGGTCGGGTAGACACTGAAGCTTTCTTT.

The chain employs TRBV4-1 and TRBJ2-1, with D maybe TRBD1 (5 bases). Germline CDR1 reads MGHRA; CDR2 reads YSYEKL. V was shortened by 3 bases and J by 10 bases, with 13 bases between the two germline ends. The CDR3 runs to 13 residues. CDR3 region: CASSHQGADEQFF. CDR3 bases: TGCGCCAGCAGCCACCAAGGGGCAGACGAGCAGTTCTTC.

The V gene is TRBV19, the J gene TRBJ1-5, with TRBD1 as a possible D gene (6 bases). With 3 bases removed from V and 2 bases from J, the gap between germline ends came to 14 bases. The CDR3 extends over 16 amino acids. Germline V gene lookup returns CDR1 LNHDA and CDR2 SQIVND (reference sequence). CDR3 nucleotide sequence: TGTGCCAGTAGTATTGGGACACTGGACCGCAATCAGCCCCAGCATTTT. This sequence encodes CASSIGTLDRNQPQHF.

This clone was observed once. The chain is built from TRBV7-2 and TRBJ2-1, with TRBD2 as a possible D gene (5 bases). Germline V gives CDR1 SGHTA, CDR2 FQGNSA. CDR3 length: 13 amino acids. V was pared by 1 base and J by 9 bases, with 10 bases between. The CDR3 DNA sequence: TGTGCCAGCAGCTTAGATAGAGCGGCTGAGCAGTTCTTC. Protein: CASSLDRAAEQFF.

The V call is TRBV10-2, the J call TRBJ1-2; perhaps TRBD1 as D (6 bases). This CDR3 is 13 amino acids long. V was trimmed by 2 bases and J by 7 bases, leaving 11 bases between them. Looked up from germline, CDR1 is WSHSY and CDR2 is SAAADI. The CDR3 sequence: CASSEVGGSGYTF. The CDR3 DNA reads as TGCGCCAGCAGTGAGGTAGGGGGAAGTGGCTACACCTTC.

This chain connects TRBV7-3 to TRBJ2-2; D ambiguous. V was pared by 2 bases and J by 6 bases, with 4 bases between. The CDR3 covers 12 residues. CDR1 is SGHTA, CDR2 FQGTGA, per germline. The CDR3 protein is CASSLSAGELFF. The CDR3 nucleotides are TGTGCCAGCAGCTTATCCGCCGGGGAGCTGTTTTTT.

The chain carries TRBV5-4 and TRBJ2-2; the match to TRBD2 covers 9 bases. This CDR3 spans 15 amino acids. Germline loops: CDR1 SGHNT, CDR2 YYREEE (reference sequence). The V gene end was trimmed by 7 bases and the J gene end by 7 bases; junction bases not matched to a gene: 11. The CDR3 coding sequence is TGTGCCAGCCGCCTCGCGGGAGGGGGAGGCGGGGAGCTGTTTTTT. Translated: CASRLAGGGGGELFF.

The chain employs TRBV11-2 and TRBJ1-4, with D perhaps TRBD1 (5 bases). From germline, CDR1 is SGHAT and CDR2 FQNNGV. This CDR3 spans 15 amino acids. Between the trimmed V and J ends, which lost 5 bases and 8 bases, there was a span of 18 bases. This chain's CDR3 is CASSPQGTVGEKLFF. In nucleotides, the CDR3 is TGTGCCAGCAGCCCCCAAGGGACTGTTGGGGAAAAACTGTTTTTT.